Presented here are 14 T cell receptor beta chains from one specimen sequenced in a study of T-cell reconstitution after alpha-beta-depleted transplantation in children. Unique molecular identifiers featured in how the TCRbeta library was prepared. One entry per CDR3 protein, called by TCRdb with MiXCR from the PCR reads. The table includes about 580,000 distinct CDR3 sequences, more than 20% detected once. This sample comprised PBMCs, mostly from graft donor cells, obtained 360 days after TCRalphabeta/CD19-depleted stem cell transplant. These receptors all stem from a boy younger than two who had a stem cell transplant for acute myeloid leukemia, so the T cells may come from the graft donor.

Points on this clonotype: One base away lies a much larger clone, so this may be a sequencing read error. The rearrangement links TRBV20-1 to TRBJ1-2; D unresolved. CDR1 DFQATT and CDR2 SNEGSKA come from the germline V gene (reference sequence). CDR3 size: 15 residues. The CDR3 bases are TGCTGTGCTAGAGATAAGGCCAGGCCCCTCTATGGCTACACCTTC. Translated: CCARDKARPLYGYTF.

This clonotype occurred a few times. The rearrangement uses TRBV20-1 and TRBJ2-1; 7 nucleotides agree with TRBD1. The CDR3 totals 14 residues. From germline, CDR1 is DFQATT and CDR2 SNEGSKA (reference sequence). V gave up 3 bases and J gave up 4 bases; unmatched junction bases: 6. CDR3 amino acids: CSASLPTGYNEQFF. Here the CDR3 DNA reads TGCAGTGCTAGTCTCCCGACAGGGTACAATGAGCAGTTCTTC.

The CDR3 DNA follows: TGTGCCAGCAGTTACGGGCGGGGGGGCCTTAATGAGCAGTTCTTC. As protein: CASSYGRGGLNEQFF. The rearrangement joins TRBV6-5 to TRBJ2-1; 9 bases line up with TRBD2. The V and J ends lost 2 bases and 7 bases, in that order; junction bases with no gene match: 6. This CDR3 has 15 residues. The germline V gene encodes CDR1 MNHEY and CDR2 SVGAGI.

The chain is built from TRBV5-1 and TRBJ2-4; TRBD1 matches 10 bases. The CDR3 loop spans 15 amino acids. Trimming cost V 4 bases and J 8 bases; bases outside gene matches: 9. Germline CDR1 and CDR2: SGHRS and YFSETQ. DNA of the CDR3: TGCGCCAGCAGCCTAACGACAGGGGGCTGGGACATTCAGTACTTC. Translation: CASSLTTGGWDIQYF.

The V gene is TRBV20-1, the J gene TRBJ2-7, with D unclear. The germline V and J ends were trimmed by 3 bases and 1 base, with 7 bases remaining between them. The CDR3 runs to 12 residues. From germline, CDR1 is DFQATT and CDR2 SNEGSKA (reference sequence). The DNA of the CDR3 is TGCAGTGCTAGTCCGGTGTCCTACGAGCAGTACGTC. Protein sequence: CSASPVSYEQYV.

This clonotype appeared many times. The CDR3 spells CASSSRGGPFEQYF. CDR3 DNA sequence: TGTGCCAGCAGTTCCCGGGGGGGGCCGTTTGAGCAGTACTTC. The J gene is TRBJ2-7, the V gene TRBV12-3 or TRBV12-4; 8 positions match TRBD2. The CDR3 consists of 14 residues. After removal of 4 bases from V and 7 bases from J, the junction contained 9 bases not matched to a gene.

This clonotype was seen many times. This chain uses TRBV12-3 or TRBV12-4 with TRBJ2-5; TRBD2 aligns across 13 bases. There are 18 residues in the CDR3. With V trimmed by 5 bases and J by 2 bases, 11 bases remained unmatched. The CDR3 bases are TGTGCCAGCAGTCCCGGGACTAGCGGGGACCCGATTCAAGAGACCCAGTACTTC. It encodes CASSPGTSGDPIQETQYF.

The chain carries TRBV20-1 and TRBJ1-2; D is ambiguous. V was pared by 0 bases and J by 1 base, with 9 bases between. Germline loops: CDR1 DFQATT, CDR2 SNEGSKA (reference sequence). This CDR3 spans 14 amino acids. CDR3 in amino acids: CSARDRLNNYGYTF. DNA for the CDR3: TGCAGTGCTAGAGACAGACTTAATAACTATGGCTACACCTTC.

The sample holds one count of this clonotype. Written as DNA, the CDR3 is TGTGCCAGCAGCTTTATTTCGGCGGGGGCGAACAGGGGTCGAGGGACCCAGTACTTC. Its translation: CASSFISAGANRGRGTQYF. V is TRBV13 and J is TRBJ2-5; the D call may be TRBD1 or TRBD2 (7 bases each). The CDR3 sequence is 19 residues long. In germline, CDR1 is PRHDT, CDR2 FYEKMQ (reference sequence). V was trimmed by 3 bases and J by 7 bases, leaving 30 bases between them. The entire variable domain, with the rest obtained from reference TRBV13 and TRBJ2-5, is as follows: AAGVIQSPRHLIKEKRETATLKCYPIPRHDTVYWYQQGPGQDPQFLISFYEKMQSDKGSIPDRFSAQQFSDYHSELNMSSLELGDSALYFCASSFISAGANRGRGTQYFGPGTRLLVL.

This chain links TRBV6-5 with TRBJ1-1, with D unclear. The CDR3 extends over 13 amino acids. Trimming took 6 bases from V and 3 from J, leaving 11 bases between them. The germline gives CDR1 MNHEY, CDR2 SVGAGI. The CDR3 sequence: CASSRDWDTEAFF. The CDR3 nucleotides read TGTGCCAGCAGCCGAGACTGGGACACTGAAGCTTTCTTT.

This clonotype has just a few counts. The V gene is TRBV29-1, the J gene TRBJ2-3; the D gene is possibly TRBD2 (5 bases). This CDR3 is 12 amino acids long. The germline V gene encodes CDR1 SQVTM and CDR2 ANQGSEA. The V end lost 3 bases, the J end lost 6 bases, and 10 bases lay between the germline ends. The CDR3 DNA reads TGCAGCGTTGACGCTCCGGGGGATACGCAGTATTTT. Its translation: CSVDAPGDTQYF.

This chain connects TRBV6-5 to TRBJ1-2; D call uncertain. Germline loops: CDR1 MNHEY, CDR2 SVGAGI. Trimming took off 0 bases at V and 7 bases at J, with 15 bases between the two ends. The CDR3 has 15 amino acids. CDR3: CASSYSGNFVGGYTF. Here the CDR3 DNA reads TGTGCCAGCAGTTACTCCGGGAATTTTGTGGGTGGCTACACCTTC.

Many counts were recorded for this clonotype. V and J are TRBV15 and TRBJ2-7; tentatively, D is TRBD1 (5 bases). Trimming cost V 5 bases and J 3 bases, with 11 bases left between them. The germline gives CDR1 LNHNV, CDR2 YYDKDF (reference sequence). The CDR3 extends over 13 amino acids. The CDR3 spells CATSEYQGYEQYF. The CDR3, as DNA: TGTGCCACCAGCGAATACCAGGGCTACGAGCAGTACTTC.

The rearrangement uses TRBV21-1 and TRBJ2-5. TRBV21-1 is shown as a pseudogene. This CDR3 comprises 12 residues. The CDR3 bases are TGTGCCAGCAGCAAGCCTCAAGAGACCCAGTACTTC. It is translated as CASSKPQETQYF.